The rows below give T cell receptor beta chains drawn from one sample of a study of T cell repertoires in cytomegalovirus infection. Their cognate antigens are unknown. MiXCR was run by TCRdb on the reads, yielding one entry per CDR3 protein. The sample holds roughly 340,000 distinct CDR3 sequences, under 35% seen once. The source material was cultured PBMCs, sampled from culture after CMV antigen stimulation. All receptors come from a human donor in good health (CMV status not recorded). Some clones in this sample may be carry-over from other donors' samples. CDR3s include the opening cysteine and the closing phenylalanine or tryptophan. The order of the fields is V gene, J gene, CDR3 protein.

>TRBV6-4|TRBJ1-5
CASSKEGGYNQPQHF
>TRBV7-9|TRBJ2-7
CASSGRDRESTYEQYF
>TRBV4-1|TRBJ1-1
CASSQDRGKAEAFF
>TRBV27|TRBJ1-1
CASSLSQQGKAFF
>TRBV2|TRBJ1-5
CASSTERVRQPQHF
>TRBV7-8|TRBJ1-5
CASSRHGHNQPQHF
>TRBV27|TRBJ2-2
CASSYRGRNTGELFF
>TRBV7-6|TRBJ2-1
CASSAGTSSYNEQFF
>TRBV7-8|TRBJ1-3
CASSLALGAGGNTIYF
>TRBV25-1|TRBJ1-2
CASSETGRVGGYTF
>TRBV12-3/TRBV12-4|TRBJ1-2
CASSPVEHNNYGYTF
>TRBV9|TRBJ2-1
CASSVGLAGEREQFF
>TRBV27|TRBJ2-3
CASSLNLGDTQYF
>TRBV4-1|TRBJ1-1
CASSQDEDSEAFF
>TRBV2|TRBJ2-1
CASSEEGEEGYNEQFF
>TRBV6-2/TRBV6-3|TRBJ2-3
CASIGTNTDTQYF
>TRBV7-4|TRBJ1-4
CASSSGQGDEKLFF
>TRBV7-8|TRBJ2-1
CASSVGLAGTMIRSYNEQFF
>TRBV7-6|TRBJ2-7
CASSLVGVSDEQYF
>TRBV29-1|TRBJ2-1
CSVPTSGGLYNEQFF
>TRBV12-3/TRBV12-4|TRBJ1-5
CASWRGGGQPQHF
>TRBV19|TRBJ1-2
CASSIRTVSYGYTF
>TRBV7-3|TRBJ2-5
CASSLMAGGETQYF
>TRBV6-1|TRBJ1-4
CASSVTGKDFATNEKLFF